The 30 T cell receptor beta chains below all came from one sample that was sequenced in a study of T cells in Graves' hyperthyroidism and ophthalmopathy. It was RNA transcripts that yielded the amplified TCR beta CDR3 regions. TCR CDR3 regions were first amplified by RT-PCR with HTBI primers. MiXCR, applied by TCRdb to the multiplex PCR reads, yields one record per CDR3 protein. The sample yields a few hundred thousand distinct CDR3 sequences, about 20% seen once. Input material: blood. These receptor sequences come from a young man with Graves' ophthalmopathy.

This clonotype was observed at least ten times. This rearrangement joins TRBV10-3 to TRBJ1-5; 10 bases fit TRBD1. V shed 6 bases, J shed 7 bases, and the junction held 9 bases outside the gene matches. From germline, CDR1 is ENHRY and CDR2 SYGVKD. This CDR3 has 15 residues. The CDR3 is CAISPGDRGMQPQHF. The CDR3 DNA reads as TGTGCCATCAGCCCTGGGGACAGGGGTATGCAGCCCCAGCATTTT.

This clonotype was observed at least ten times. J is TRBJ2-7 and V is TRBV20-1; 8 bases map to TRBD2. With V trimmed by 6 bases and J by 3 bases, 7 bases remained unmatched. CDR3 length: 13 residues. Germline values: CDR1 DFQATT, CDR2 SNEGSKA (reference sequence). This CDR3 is CSALSGSGYEQYF. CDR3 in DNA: TGCAGTGCCCTAAGCGGGAGCGGCTACGAGCAGTACTTC.

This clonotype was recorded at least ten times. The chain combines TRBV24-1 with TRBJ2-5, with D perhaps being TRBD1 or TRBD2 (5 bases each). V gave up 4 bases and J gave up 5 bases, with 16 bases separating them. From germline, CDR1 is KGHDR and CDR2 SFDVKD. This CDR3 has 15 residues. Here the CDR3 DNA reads TGTGCCACCAGTGAACCCGGGACGACTCTTGAGACCCAGTACTTC. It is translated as CATSEPGTTLETQYF.

This CDR3 reads CASSLGGGPNQPQHF. CDR3 nucleotides: TGTGCCAGCAGCTTAGGTGGGGGGCCCAATCAGCCCCAGCATTTT. The chain carries TRBV7-9 and TRBJ1-5, with D possibly matching TRBD1 (6 bases). The CDR3 extends over 15 amino acids. Germline values: CDR1 SEHNR, CDR2 FQNEAQ (reference sequence). Trimming took 1 base from V and 3 from J, leaving 10 bases between them.

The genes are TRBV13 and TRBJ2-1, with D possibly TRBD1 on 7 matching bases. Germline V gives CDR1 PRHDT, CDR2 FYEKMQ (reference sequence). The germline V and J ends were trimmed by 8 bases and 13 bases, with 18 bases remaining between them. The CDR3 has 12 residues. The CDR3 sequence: CASAAGRQGQFF. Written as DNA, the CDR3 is TGTGCCAGCGCGGCGGGGAGACAGGGTCAGTTCTTC. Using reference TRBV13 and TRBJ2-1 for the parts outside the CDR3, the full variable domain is AAGVIQSPRHLIKEKRETATLKCYPIPRHDTVYWYQQGPGQDPQFLISFYEKMQSDKGSIPDRFSAQQFSDYHSELNMSSLELGDSALYFCASAAGRQGQFFGPGTRLTVL.

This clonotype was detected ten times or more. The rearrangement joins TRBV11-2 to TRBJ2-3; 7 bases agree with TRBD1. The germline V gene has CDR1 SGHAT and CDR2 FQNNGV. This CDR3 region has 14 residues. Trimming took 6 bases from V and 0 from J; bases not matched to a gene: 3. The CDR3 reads CASRYRGSTDTQYF. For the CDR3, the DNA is TGTGCCAGCAGATACAGGGGAAGCACAGATACGCAGTATTTT.

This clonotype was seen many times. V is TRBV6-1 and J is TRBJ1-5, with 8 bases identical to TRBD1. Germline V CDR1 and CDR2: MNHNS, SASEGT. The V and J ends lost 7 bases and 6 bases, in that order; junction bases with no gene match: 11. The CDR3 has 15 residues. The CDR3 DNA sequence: TGTGCCAGCAACTTTGAGGACAGGGAAGCTCAGCCCCAGCATTTT. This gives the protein CASNFEDREAQPQHF.

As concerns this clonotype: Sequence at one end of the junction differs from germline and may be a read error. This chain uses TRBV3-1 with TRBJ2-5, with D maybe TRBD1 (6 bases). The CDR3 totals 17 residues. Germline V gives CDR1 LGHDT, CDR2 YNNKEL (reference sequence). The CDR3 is CASSQDPPGAVQETQYF. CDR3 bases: TGCGCCAGCAGCCAAGATCCACCAGGGGCCGTCCAAGAGACCCAGTACTTC.

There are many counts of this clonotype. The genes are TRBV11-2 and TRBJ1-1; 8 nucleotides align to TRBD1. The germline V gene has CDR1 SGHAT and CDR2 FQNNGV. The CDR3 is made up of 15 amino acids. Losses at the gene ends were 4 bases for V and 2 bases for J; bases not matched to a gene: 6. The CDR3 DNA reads TGTGCCAGCAGCTCGCACCAGGGGGCAAACACTGAAGCTTTCTTT. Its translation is CASSSHQGANTEAFF. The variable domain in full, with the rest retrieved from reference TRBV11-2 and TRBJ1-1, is EAGVAQSPRYKIIEKRQSVAFWCNPISGHATLYWYQQILGQGPKLLIQFQNNGVVDDSQLPKDRFSAERLKGVDSTLKIQPAKLEDSAVYLCASSSHQGANTEAFFGQGTRLTVV.

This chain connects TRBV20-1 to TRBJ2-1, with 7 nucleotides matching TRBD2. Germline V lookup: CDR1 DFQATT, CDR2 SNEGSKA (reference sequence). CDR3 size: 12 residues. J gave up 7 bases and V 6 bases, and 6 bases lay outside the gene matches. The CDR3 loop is CSAERDGNEQFF. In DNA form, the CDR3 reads TGCAGTGCCGAGCGGGACGGGAATGAGCAGTTCTTC.

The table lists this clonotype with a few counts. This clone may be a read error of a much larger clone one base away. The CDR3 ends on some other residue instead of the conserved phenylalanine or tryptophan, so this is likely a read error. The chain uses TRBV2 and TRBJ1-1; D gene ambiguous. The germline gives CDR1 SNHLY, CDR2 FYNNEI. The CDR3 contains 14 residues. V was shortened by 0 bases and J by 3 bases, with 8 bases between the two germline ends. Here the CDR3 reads CASSEAGRDTEAFL. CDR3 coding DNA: TGTGCCAGCAGTGAAGCAGGGAGGGACACTGAAGCTTTCCTT.

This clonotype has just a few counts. The CDR3 loop is CASRPTSGTSGFTQYF. In nucleotides, the CDR3 is TGTGCCAGCAGGCCGACATCCGGGACTAGCGGGTTTACGCAGTATTTT. V is TRBV5-5 and J is TRBJ2-3; 12 bases align to TRBD2. The CDR3 is made up of 16 amino acids. Trimming at V came to 5 bases and at J to 8 bases, leaving 12 bases not matched to a gene. The germline CDR1 and CDR2 sequences are SGHKS and YYEKEE (reference sequence).

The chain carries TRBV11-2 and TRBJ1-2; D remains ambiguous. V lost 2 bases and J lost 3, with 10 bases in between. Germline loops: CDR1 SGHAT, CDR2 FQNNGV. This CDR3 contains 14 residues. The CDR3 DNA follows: TGTGCCAGCAGCTTAACCCCGGATGACTATGGCTACACCTTC. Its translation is CASSLTPDDYGYTF.

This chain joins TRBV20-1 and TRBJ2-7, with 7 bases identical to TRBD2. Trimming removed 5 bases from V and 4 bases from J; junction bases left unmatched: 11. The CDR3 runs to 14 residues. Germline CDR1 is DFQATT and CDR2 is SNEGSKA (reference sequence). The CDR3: CSAEYPSGKYEQYF. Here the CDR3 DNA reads TGCAGTGCTGAATATCCCAGCGGGAAATACGAGCAGTACTTC.

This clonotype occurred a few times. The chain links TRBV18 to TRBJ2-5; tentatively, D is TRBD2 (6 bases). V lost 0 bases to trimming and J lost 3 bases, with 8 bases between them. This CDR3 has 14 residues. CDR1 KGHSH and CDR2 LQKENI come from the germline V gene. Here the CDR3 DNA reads TGTGCCAGCTCACCACCGTGGGGGGAAGAGACCCAGTACTTC. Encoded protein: CASSPPWGEETQYF.

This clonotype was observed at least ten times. The CDR3 DNA is TGTGCCAGCAGCACCTTCTTGGAGCTGTTTTTT. This translates into CASSTFLELFF. The V gene is TRBV28, the J gene TRBJ2-2; D gene unclear. The CDR3 has 11 residues. The V gene lost 6 bases and the J gene lost 10 bases, with 9 bases spanning the gap. The germline gives CDR1 MDHEN, CDR2 SYDVKM.

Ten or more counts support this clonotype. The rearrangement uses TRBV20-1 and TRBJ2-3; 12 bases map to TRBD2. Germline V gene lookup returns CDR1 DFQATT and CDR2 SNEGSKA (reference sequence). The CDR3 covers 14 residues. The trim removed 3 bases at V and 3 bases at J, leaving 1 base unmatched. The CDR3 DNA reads TGCAGTGCTAGTACTAGCGGGAGGACAGATACGCAGTATTTT. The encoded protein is CSASTSGRTDTQYF.

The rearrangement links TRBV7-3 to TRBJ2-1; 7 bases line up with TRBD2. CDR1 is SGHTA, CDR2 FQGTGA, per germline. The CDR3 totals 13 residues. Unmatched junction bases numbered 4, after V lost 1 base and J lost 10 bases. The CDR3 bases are TGTGCCAGCAGCTTAAGGATCGGGGGGGAGCAGTTCTTC. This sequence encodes CASSLRIGGEQFF. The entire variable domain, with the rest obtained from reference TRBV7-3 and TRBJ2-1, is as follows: GAGVSQTPSNKVTEKGKYVELRCDPISGHTALYWYRQSLGQGPEFLIYFQGTGAADDSGLPNDRFFAVRPEGSVSTLKIQRTERGDSAVYLCASSLRIGGEQFFGPGTRLTVL.

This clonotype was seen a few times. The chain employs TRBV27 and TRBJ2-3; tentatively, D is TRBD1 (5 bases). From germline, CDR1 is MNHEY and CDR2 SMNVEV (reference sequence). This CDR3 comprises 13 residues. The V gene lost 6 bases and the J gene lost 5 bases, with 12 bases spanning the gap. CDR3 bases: TGTGCCAGCAGGGCGTGGGGCGGAGATACGCAGTATTTT. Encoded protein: CASRAWGGDTQYF.

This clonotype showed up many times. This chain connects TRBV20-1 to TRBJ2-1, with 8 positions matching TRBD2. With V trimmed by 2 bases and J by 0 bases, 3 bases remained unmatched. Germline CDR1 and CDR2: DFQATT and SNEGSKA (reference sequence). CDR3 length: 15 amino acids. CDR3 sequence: CSARHSGVSYNEQFF. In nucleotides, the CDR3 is TGCAGTGCTAGACATAGCGGGGTCTCCTACAATGAGCAGTTCTTC.

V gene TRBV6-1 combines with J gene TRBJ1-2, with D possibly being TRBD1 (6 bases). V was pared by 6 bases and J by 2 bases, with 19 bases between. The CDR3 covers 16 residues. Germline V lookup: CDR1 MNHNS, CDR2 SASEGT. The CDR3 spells CASRRQEGLANYGYTF. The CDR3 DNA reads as TGTGCCAGCAGGCGACAGGAAGGATTGGCAAACTATGGCTACACCTTC.

The CDR3, as DNA: TGTGCCAGCAGCCAAGATCAGTCGAGAGGGCCGACAGATACGCAGTATTTT. Translation: CASSQDQSRGPTDTQYF. The gene calls are TRBV4-2 and TRBJ2-3; D possibly corresponds to TRBD2 (5 bases). The germline gives CDR1 LGHNA, CDR2 YNFKEQ. There are 17 residues in the CDR3. The V gene lost 0 bases and the J gene lost 3 bases, with 16 bases spanning the gap.

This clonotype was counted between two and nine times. CDR3 sequence: CAWGKQGETEAFF. The CDR3 DNA reads as TGTGCCTGGGGCAAACAGGGGGAGACTGAAGCTTTCTTT. V usage is TRBV30 and J usage is TRBJ1-1, with 8 positions matching TRBD1. The germline V gene has CDR1 GTSNPN and CDR2 SVGIG (reference sequence). J lost 5 bases, V lost 5 bases, and 7 bases had no gene match. The CDR3 loop spans 13 amino acids.

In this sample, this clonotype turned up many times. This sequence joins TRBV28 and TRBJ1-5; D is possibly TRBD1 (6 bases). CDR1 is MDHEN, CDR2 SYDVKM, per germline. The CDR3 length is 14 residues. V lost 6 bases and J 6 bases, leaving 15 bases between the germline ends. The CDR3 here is CASSRATGSQPQHF. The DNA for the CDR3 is TGTGCCAGCAGCCGCGCAACAGGGAGTCAGCCCCAGCATTTT.

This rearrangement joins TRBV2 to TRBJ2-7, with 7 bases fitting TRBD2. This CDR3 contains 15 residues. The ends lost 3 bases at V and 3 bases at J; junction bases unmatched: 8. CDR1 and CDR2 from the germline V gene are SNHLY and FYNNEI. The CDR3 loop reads CASSEASGAHYEQYF. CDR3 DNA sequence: TGTGCCAGCAGTGAGGCTAGCGGAGCGCACTACGAGCAGTACTTC. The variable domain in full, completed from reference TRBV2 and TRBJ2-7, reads EPEVTQTPSHQVTQMGQEVILRCVPISNHLYFYWYRQILGQKVEFLVSFYNNEISEKSEIFDDQFSVERPDGSNFTLKIRSTKLEDSAMYFCASSEASGAHYEQYFGPGTRLTVT.

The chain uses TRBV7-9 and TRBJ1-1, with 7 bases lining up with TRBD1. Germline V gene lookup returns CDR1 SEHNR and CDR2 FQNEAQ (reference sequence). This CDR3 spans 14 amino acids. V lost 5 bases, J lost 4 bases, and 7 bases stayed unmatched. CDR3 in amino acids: CASSLDRVVTEAFF. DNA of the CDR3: TGTGCCAGCAGCCTTGACAGGGTGGTCACTGAAGCTTTCTTT.

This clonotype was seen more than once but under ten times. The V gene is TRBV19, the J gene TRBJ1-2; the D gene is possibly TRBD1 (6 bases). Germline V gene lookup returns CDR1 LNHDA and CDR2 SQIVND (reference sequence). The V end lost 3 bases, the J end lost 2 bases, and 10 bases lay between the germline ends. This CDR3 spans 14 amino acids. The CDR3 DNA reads TGTGCCAGTAGTATCATCACAGGGAACTATGGCTACACCTTC. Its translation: CASSIITGNYGYTF.

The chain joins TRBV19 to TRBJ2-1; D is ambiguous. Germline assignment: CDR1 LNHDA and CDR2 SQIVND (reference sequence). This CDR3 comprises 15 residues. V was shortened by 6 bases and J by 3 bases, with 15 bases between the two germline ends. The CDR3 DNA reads TGTGCCAGTAGCACCAACTCGTGGGGCTACAATGAGCAGTTCTTC. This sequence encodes CASSTNSWGYNEQFF.

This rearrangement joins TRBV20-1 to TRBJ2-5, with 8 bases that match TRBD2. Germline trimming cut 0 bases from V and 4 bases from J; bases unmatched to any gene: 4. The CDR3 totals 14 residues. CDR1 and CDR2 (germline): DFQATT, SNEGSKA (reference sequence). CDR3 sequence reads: CSARDQLAGETQYF. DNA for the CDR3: TGCAGTGCTAGAGATCAGCTAGCGGGAGAGACCCAGTACTTC.

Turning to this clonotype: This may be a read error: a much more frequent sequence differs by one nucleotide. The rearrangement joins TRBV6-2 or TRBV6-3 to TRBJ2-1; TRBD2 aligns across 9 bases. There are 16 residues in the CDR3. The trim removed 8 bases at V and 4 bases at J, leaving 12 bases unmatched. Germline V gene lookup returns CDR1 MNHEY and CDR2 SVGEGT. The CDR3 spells CASLRSETSGYNEQFF. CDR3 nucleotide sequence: TGTGCCAGCTTACGCTCTGAGACTAGCGGTTACAATGAGCAGTTCTTC.